Presented here are 4 T cell receptor beta chains from one specimen sequenced in a study of Ad26.COV2.S vaccination and SARS-CoV-2 variants. The treatment denotes: 19 received Ad26.COV2.S at low or high dose, single or two shots; roughly 5 received placebo; per-sample allocation not given. Sampling occurred on day 63 after the first vaccine or placebo injection. Here immunoSEQ multiplex PCR was the method, and the copy in TCRdb shows in-frame clones only, minus some. The sample shows approximately 300,000 clones, approximately 86% of them seen only once. Sequencing used peripheral blood, obtained in a trial of Ad26.COV2.S vaccine versus placebo. These receptor sequences come from a person between 18 and 59 years old who received the Ad26.COV2.S COVID-19 vaccine or a placebo.

This chain links TRBV10-3 with TRBJ2-1; D is ambiguous. Trimming removed 3 bases from V and 5 bases from J, with 5 bases in between. Germline values: CDR1 ENHRY, CDR2 SYGVKD. This CDR3 is built from 12 residues. In DNA, the CDR3 is TGTGCCATCAGTGATGGCAACAATGAGCAGTTCTTC. Amino acids: CAISDGNNEQFF.

The gene calls are TRBV27 and TRBJ2-7, with D unclear. Trimming shortened V by 2 bases and J by 3 bases, and 5 bases separated the two germline ends. This CDR3 region has 12 residues. CDR1 and CDR2 (germline): MNHEY, SMNVEV (reference sequence). This CDR3 is CASSLPSYEQYF. The DNA of the CDR3 is TGTGCCAGCAGTTTACCCAGCTACGAGCAGTACTTC.

The rearrangement joins TRBV9 to TRBJ1-3; D uncertain. V was shortened by 0 bases and J by 0 bases, with 4 bases between the two germline ends. The CDR3 length is 14 residues. CDR1 and CDR2 from the germline V gene are SGDLS and YYNGEE. Here the CDR3 DNA reads TGTGCCAGCAGCGTAGAAATCTCTGGAAACACCATATATTTT. Encoded protein: CASSVEISGNTIYF.

The table lists this clone with a few counts. V and J are TRBV19 and TRBJ2-7; tentative D call: TRBD1 (5 bases). Trimming removed 5 bases at V and 2 bases at J, with 13 bases between. The CDR3 has 14 residues. Germline CDR1 and CDR2: LNHDA and SQIVND (reference sequence). The DNA of the CDR3 is TGTGCCAGTAGTCCTATGACAGCCACCTACGAGCAGTACTTC. It is translated as CASSPMTATYEQYF.